This T cell receptor beta chain was sequenced in a study of spatial heterogeneity in lung cancer. TCR cDNA molecules each had a unique molecular identifier. TCRdb passed the 5' RACE reads through MiXCR, listing each CDR3 protein once. The sample lists just over 75,000 distinct CDR3 sequences; 7% to 9% were seen once. In this sample, this clonotype turned up many times. Its antigen is as yet unknown. Stated time point: sample taken at primary tumor resection. The donor population consisted of just over 70 patients with untreated, early-stage non-small cell lung cancer. The authors sequenced whole RNA from tumor, nontumor lung or frozen PBMC without sorting. Study-wide results and limits: The study found ubiquitous expanded tumor TCRs in blood more at resection than follow-up.

Trimming shortened V by 0 bases and J by 7 bases, and 19 bases separated the two germline ends. Germline V gives CDR1 MNHEY, CDR2 SVGEGT. The CDR3 loop spans 17 amino acids. The source of this sequence is a male donor with early-stage non-small cell lung cancer. The sample consisted of PBMCs, taken at surgery. The chain combines TRBV6-2 or TRBV6-3 with TRBJ2-1, with D maybe TRBD1 (6 bases). CDR3 protein: CASSYSSDWTAPNEQFF. CDR3 DNA sequence: TGTGCCAGCAGTTACTCGAGTGACTGGACAGCCCCTAATGAGCAGTTCTTC.